The clone carrying this TCR beta chain has a handful of counts. This CDR3 contains 12 residues. V shed 7 bases and J shed 0 bases, with 5 bases lying between them. Unique molecular identifiers were incorporated during preparation of the TCRbeta library. TCRdb itself ran the PCR reads through MiXCR, one entry per CDR3 protein. The table includes about 540,000 distinct CDR3 sequences, 15% to 20% detected once. This entry is derived from a study of T-cell reconstitution after alpha-beta-depleted transplantation in children. This sequence joins TRBV12-3 or TRBV12-4 and TRBJ2-3, with no clear D. This specimen consisted of PBMCs from the stem cell graft donor, obtained from the stem cell graft. The clonotype was recovered from a human donor who donated a stem cell graft to a child with acute lymphoblastic leukemia. CDR3 in DNA: TGTGCCAGCAAGGCTAGCACAGATACGCAGTATTTT. As protein: CASKASTDTQYF.